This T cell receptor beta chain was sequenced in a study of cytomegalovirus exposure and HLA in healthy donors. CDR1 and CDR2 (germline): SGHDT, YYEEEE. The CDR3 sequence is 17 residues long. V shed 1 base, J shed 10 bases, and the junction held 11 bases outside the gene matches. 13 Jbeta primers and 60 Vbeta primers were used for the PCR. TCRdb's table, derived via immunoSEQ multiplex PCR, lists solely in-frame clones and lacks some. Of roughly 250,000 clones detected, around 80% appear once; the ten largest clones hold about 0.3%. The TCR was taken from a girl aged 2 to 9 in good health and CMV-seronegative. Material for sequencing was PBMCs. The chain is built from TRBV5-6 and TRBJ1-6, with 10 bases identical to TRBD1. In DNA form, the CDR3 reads TGTGCCAGCAGCTTGTGGGGGGGACAGGGGCGAACCTCACCCCTCCACTTT. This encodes CASSLWGGQGRTSPLHF. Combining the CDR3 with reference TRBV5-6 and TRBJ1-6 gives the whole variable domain DAGVTQSPTHLIKTRGQQVTLRCSPKSGHDTVSWYQQALGQGPQFIFQYYEEEERQRGNFPDRFSGHQFPNYSSELNVNALLLGDSALYLCASSLWGGQGRTSPLHFGNGTRLTVT.